This TCR beta chain derives from a study of blood T cell repertoires in COVID-19. Sequencing used immunoSEQ multiplex PCR; TCRdb keeps in-frame clones, though not all of them. The repertoire holds almost 250,000 clones, with approximately 90% as singletons. From germline, CDR1 is MNHEY and CDR2 SMNVEV (reference sequence). The ends were cut back, 6 bases at V and 8 bases at J, with 15 bases in the middle. CDR3 size: 13 residues. The chain couples TRBV27 to TRBJ2-3; D may be TRBD2 (6 bases). What was sequenced was PBMCs or T cells enriched from blood (not recorded which). This clonotype originated in a woman aged 30 to 39 who had recovered from COVID-19. This chain's CDR3 is CASRLALVATQYF. The CDR3, as DNA: TGTGCCAGCAGACTAGCCTTGGTCGCTACGCAGTATTTT.